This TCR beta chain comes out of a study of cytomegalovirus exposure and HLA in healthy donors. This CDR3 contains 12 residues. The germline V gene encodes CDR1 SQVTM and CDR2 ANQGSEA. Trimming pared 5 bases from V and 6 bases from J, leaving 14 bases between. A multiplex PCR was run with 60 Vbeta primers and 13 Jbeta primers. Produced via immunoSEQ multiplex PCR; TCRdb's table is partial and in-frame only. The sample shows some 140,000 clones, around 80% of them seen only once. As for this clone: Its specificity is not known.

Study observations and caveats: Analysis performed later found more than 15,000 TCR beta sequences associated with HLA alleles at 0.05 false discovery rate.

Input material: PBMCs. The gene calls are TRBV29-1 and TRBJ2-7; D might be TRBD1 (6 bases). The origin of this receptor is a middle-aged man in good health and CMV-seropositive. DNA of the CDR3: TGCAGCGTTAATAAACAGGGTTCCGAGCAGTACTTC. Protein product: CSVNKQGSEQYF.